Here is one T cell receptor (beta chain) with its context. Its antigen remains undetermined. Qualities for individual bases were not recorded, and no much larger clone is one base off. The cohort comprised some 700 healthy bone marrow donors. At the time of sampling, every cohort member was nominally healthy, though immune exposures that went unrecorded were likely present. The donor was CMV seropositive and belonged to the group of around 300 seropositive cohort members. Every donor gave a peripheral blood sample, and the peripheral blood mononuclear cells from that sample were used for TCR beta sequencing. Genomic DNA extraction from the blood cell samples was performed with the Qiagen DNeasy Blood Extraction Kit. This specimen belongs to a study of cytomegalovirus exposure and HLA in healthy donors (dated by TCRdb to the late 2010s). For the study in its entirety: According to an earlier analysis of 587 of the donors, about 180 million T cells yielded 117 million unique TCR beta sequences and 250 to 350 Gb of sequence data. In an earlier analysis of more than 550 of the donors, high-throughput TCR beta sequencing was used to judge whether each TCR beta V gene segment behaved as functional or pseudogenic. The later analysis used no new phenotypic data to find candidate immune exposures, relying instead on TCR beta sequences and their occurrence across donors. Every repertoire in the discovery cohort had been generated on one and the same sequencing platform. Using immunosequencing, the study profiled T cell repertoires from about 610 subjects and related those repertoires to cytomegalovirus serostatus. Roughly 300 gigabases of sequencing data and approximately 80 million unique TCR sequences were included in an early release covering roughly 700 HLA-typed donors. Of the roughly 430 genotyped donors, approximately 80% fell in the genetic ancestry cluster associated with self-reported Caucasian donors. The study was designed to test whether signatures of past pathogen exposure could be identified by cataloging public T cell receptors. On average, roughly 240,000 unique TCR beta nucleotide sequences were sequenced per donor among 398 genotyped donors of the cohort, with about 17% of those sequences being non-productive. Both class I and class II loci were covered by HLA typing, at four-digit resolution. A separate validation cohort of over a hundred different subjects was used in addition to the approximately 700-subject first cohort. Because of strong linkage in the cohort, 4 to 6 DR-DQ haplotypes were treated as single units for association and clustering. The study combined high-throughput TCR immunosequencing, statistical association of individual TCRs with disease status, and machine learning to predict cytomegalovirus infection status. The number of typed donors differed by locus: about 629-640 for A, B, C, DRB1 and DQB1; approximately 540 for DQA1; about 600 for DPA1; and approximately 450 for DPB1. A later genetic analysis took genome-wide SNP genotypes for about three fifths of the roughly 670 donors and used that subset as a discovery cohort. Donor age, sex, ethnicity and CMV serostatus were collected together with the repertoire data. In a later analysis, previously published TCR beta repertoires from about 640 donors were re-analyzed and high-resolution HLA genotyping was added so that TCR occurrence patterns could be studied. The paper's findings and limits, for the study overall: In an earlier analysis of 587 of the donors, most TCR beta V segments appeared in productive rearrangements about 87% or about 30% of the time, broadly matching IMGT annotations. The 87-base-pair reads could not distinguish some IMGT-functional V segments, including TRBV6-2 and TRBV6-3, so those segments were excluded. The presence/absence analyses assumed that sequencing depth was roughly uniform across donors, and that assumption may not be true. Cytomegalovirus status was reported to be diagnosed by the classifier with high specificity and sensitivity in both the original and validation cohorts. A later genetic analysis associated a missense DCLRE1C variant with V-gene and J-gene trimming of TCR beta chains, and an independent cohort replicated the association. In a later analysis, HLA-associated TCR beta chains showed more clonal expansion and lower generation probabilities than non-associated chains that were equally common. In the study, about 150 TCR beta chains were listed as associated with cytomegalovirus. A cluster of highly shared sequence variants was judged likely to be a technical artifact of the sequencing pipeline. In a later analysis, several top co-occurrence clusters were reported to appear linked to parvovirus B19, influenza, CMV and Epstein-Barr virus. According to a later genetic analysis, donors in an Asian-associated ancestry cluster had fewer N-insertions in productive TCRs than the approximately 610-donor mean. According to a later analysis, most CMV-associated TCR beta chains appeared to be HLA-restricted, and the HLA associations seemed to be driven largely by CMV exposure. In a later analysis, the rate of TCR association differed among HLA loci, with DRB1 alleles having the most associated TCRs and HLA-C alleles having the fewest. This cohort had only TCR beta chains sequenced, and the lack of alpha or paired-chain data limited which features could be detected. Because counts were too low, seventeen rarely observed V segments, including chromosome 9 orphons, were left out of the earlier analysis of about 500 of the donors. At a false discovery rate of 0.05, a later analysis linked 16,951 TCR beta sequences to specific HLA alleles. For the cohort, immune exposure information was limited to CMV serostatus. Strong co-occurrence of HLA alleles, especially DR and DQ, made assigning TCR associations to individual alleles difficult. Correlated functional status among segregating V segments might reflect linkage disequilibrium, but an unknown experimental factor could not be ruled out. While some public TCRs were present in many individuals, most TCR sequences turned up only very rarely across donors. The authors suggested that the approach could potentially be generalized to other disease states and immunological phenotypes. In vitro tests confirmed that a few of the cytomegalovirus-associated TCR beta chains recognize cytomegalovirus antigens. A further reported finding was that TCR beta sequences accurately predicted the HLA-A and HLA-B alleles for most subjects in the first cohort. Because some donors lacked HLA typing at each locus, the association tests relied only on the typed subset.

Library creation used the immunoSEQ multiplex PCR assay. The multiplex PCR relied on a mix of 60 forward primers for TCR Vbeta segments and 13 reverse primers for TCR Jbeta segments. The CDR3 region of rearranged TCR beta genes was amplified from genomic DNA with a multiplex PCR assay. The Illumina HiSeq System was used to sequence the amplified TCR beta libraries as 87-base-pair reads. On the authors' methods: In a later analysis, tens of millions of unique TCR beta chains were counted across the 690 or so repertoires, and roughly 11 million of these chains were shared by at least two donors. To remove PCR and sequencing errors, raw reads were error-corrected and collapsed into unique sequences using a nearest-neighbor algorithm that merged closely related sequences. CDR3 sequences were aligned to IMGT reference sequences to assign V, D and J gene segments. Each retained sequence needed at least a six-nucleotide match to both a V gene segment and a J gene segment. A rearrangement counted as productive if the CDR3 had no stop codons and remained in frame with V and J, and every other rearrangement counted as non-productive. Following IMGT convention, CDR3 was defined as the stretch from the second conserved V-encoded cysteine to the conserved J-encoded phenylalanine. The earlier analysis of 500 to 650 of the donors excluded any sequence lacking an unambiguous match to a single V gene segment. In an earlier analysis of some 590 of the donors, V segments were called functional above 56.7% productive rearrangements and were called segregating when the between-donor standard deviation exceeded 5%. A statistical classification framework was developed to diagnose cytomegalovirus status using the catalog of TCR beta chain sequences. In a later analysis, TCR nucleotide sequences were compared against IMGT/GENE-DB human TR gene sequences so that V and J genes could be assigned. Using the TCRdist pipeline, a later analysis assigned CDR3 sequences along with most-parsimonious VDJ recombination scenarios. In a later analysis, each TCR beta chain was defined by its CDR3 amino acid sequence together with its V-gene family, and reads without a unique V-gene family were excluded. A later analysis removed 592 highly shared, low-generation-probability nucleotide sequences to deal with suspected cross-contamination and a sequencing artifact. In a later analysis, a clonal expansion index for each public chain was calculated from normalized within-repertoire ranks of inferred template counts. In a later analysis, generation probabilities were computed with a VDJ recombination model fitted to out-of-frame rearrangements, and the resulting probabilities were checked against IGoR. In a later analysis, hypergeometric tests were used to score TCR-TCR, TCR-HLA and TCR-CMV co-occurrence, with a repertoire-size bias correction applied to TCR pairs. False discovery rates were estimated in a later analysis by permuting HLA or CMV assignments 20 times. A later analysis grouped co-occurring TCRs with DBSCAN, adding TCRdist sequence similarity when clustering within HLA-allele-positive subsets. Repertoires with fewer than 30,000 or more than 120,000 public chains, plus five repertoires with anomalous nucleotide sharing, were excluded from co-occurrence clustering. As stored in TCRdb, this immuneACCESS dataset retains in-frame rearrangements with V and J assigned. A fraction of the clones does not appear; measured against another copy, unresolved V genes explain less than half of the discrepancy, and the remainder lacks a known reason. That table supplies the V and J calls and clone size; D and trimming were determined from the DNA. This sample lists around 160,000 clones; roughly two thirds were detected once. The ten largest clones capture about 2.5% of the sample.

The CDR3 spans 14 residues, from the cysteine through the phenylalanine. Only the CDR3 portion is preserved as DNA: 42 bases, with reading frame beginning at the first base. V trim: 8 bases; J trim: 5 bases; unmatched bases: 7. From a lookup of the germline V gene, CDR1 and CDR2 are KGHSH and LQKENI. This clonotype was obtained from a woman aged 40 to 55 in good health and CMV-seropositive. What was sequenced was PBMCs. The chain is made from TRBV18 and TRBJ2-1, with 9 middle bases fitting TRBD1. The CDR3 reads CASTPGQGNNEQFF. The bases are TGTGCCAGCACCCCGGGACAGGGTAACAATGAGCAGTTCTTC.